This T cell receptor (beta chain) stems from a study of cytomegalovirus exposure and HLA in healthy donors. For the study at large: Early release data held around 82 million unique TCRs from HLA-typed donors. Study-level points and caveats: The authors judged a highly shared variant cluster likely a sequencing artifact. HLA restriction was apparent for most CMV-associated TCR beta chains in a later analysis.

Trimming left V 1 base short and J 0 bases short, with 12 bases between. Germline assignment: CDR1 SGHNT and CDR2 YYREEE (reference sequence). This CDR3 spans 16 amino acids. Note on this clone: Antigen: not known.

All donors participated as healthy donors of bone marrow. A multiplex PCR was run with 60 Vbeta primers and 13 Jbeta primers. This table comes from immunoSEQ multiplex PCR, and its TCRdb copy is limited to in-frame clones, with some not included. The data contain about 110,000 clones, around 15% of them singletons. The receptor was derived from a female donor in good health and CMV-seronegative. The chain joins TRBV5-4 to TRBJ2-3; D perhaps matches TRBD1 (5 bases). Sequencing input: PBMCs. The CDR3, as DNA: TGTGCCAGCAGCTTGATGGTAGACAGAAGCACAGATACGCAGTATTTT. Protein: CASSLMVDRSTDTQYF.